Reported below is one T cell receptor beta chain. Its antigen is undetermined. A read error may account for a junction end that differs from germline. Primers used in a second PCR of roughly 7 to 12 cycles were a sample-barcoded 5' primer and a J-beta primer mix. Via MiXCR, TCRdb re-called the 5' RACE reads, giving one row per CDR3 protein. The sample lists about 750,000 distinct CDR3 sequences; roughly 53% were seen once. The data stem from a study of blood T cells in healthy people across ages. Study-wide results and limits: The lack of PBMC sorting stopped any conclusive naive versus antigen-experienced comparison. Whereas aged donors had fewer naive CD4+ cells, long-lived donors had more of them and higher diversity.

Germline lookup yields CDR1 SGHVS and CDR2 FQNEAQ. This CDR3 comprises 15 residues. This TCR derives from an elderly man in good health. The genes are TRBV7-8 and TRBJ2-4; the match to TRBD2 covers 14 bases. With the DNA end fitting TRBJ2-7 better, the J assignment may be wrong. Sequenced sample: blood. CDR3 region: CASSFGLAGGYEQYF. CDR3 DNA: TGCGCCAGCAGCTTTGGACTAGCGGGAGGCTACGAGCAGTACTTC.